These 28 T cell receptor beta chains share one sample of origin, sequenced in a study of tumor and adjacent non-tumor tissue in lung cancer. TCRbeta libraries were built with three rounds of nested PCR, modified from ARM-PCR. Using its own MiXCR run on the multiplex PCR reads, TCRdb lists one record per CDR3 protein. Altogether some 100,000 distinct CDR3 sequences are present, 75% being singletons, with the ten largest covering more than 35%. RNA was extracted from bulk tissue without any cell sorting. Sequencing was done on a sample of lung tumor tissue. The receptor source for this set is a woman aged 55-70 years with non-small cell lung cancer.

The chain has TRBV5-5 and TRBJ2-2; D may be TRBD2 (6 bases). The germline V gene has CDR1 SGHKS and CDR2 YYEKEE (reference sequence). The CDR3 is 16 residues long. The V and J ends lost 4 bases and 5 bases respectively, with 18 bases between them. CDR3 nucleotide sequence: TGTGCCAGCAGCCTCGGGACTCCTAAGAAGACCGGGGAGCTGTTTTTT. Translated: CASSLGTPKKTGELFF.

As for this clonotype: Germline is not matched at one junction end, which may reflect a read error. The chain couples TRBV6-5 to TRBJ2-3, with D perhaps matching TRBD2 (5 bases). This CDR3 spans 14 amino acids. Germline V lookup: CDR1 MNHEY, CDR2 SVGAGI. CDR3 sequence reads: CASSYSPSIYTRYF. The CDR3 nucleotides read TGTGCCAGCAGTTACTCTCCTAGCATCTATACGCGGTATTTT.

The genes are TRBV28 and TRBJ1-1, with D possibly matching TRBD1 (6 bases). V was cut by 4 bases and J by 6 bases, with 21 bases left in between. The CDR3 covers 16 residues. Germline values: CDR1 MDHEN, CDR2 SYDVKM. In DNA form, the CDR3 reads TGTGCCAGCAGTTCGCTCGGTGGAGGGGGAGGCGCTGAAGCTTTCTTT. Translated: CASSSLGGGGGAEAFF.

On this clonotype itself: This CDR3 fails to terminate in the conserved phenylalanine or tryptophan, so it likely reflects a read error. This chain connects TRBV20-1 to TRBJ2-3, with unresolved D. V dropped 6 bases and J dropped 2 bases, with 15 bases sitting between them. There are 14 residues in the CDR3. The germline CDR1 and CDR2 sequences are DFQATT and SNEGSKA (reference sequence). The CDR3 region has the DNA TGCAGTGCGCACGGTAACGTGCTCACAGATACGCAGTATTAT. This translates into CSAHGNVLTDTQYY.

Concerning this clonotype itself: One junction end disagrees with the germline gene, perhaps due to a read error. The chain links TRBV29-1 to TRBJ1-3; the D is unclear. This CDR3 contains 12 residues. Per germline, CDR1 SQVTM and CDR2 ANQGSEA. The CDR3 reads CSVVISGNTIYF. The CDR3 coding sequence is TGCAGTGTTGTCATCTCTGGAAACACCATATATTTT.

With regard to this clonotype: The junction departs from the called germline gene at one end, perhaps through a read error. The chain uses TRBV11-3 and TRBJ2-1; D might be TRBD2 (6 bases). Germline V gene lookup returns CDR1 SGHNT and CDR2 YENEEA. The CDR3 is made up of 17 amino acids. CDR3 loop: CASRLELTRRSHNEQFF. The CDR3 DNA is TGTGCCAGCCGCTTAGAGTTGACTAGGAGGAGCCACAATGAACAGTTCTTC.

The sample holds many counts of this clonotype. This chain connects TRBV28 to TRBJ2-5; 7 nucleotides agree with TRBD1. Germline CDR1 and CDR2: MDHEN and SYDVKM. This CDR3 has 13 residues. V shed 6 bases and J 8 bases; nucleotides not matched to a gene: 9. The CDR3 here is CASSPGQPSTQYF. The DNA of the CDR3 is TGTGCCAGCAGCCCGGGACAGCCTAGTACCCAGTACTTC.

This clonotype was counted a few times. At one boundary the junction diverges from the germline segment, which might be a read error. The CDR3 protein is CASSLGTGTYEQWF. DNA of the CDR3: TGTGCCAGCAGCTTAGGTACGGGAACCTACGAGCAGTGGTTC. V usage is TRBV11-3 and J usage is TRBJ2-7; possible D gene TRBD2, 5 bases. The CDR3 is 14 residues long. In germline, CDR1 is SGHNT, CDR2 YENEEA.

Details on this clonotype: A junction boundary mismatches the germline segment, possibly from a read error. Here the CDR3 reads CARSRDKSGAGGRRETQYF. The CDR3, as DNA: TGCGCCAGGAGCCGAGATAAAAGTGGAGCGGGGGGGAGAAGAGAGACCCAGTACTTC. The chain uses TRBV4-1 and TRBJ2-5; TRBD2 matches at 10 bases. The CDR3 loop spans 19 amino acids. Looked up from germline, CDR1 is MGHRA and CDR2 is YSYEKL.

The rearrangement links TRBV20-1 to TRBJ2-5; D may correspond to TRBD1 or TRBD2 (5 bases each). The CDR3 consists of 12 residues. The V and J ends lost 3 bases and 14 bases respectively, with 19 bases between them. Germline CDR1 reads DFQATT; CDR2 reads SNEGSKA (reference sequence). The chain's CDR3 is CSASLGTHEHYF. In DNA form, the CDR3 reads TGCAGTGCTAGTTTGGGGACCCACGAGCACTACTTC.

On this clonotype: A much more abundant neighbour one base away suggests this may be a read error. The genes are TRBV6-6 and TRBJ2-5; 7 bases agree with TRBD2. This CDR3 has 12 amino acids. Germline CDR1 is MNHNY and CDR2 is SVGAGI (reference sequence). Trimming removed 7 bases from V and 7 bases from J; junction bases left unmatched: 6. CDR3 amino acids: CASNNKRGTQYF. In DNA, the CDR3 is TGTGCCAGCAACAATAAGCGGGGGACCCAGTACTTC.

A word on this clonotype: Likely a read error: the CDR3 ends without its conserved phenylalanine or tryptophan. The V call is TRBV4-3, the J call TRBJ2-1; D might be TRBD2 (6 bases). This CDR3 region has 15 residues. V was clipped by 0 bases and J by 7 bases, with 13 bases between them. CDR1 and CDR2 (germline): LGHNA, YSLEER. CDR3 region: CASSQEGSAGNEQFL. The CDR3 region has the DNA TGCGCCAGCAGCCAAGAAGGTAGCGCGGGGAATGAGCAGTTCCTC.

As to this clonotype: At one end, the junction sequence differs from germline, possibly due to a read error. The rearrangement joins TRBV11-2 to TRBJ2-7, with a weak D call TRBD2 (6 bases). The CDR3 loop spans 13 amino acids. CDR1 and CDR2 from the germline V gene are SGHAT and FQNNGV. In DNA form, the CDR3 reads TGTGCCAGCAGCTTAGATTGGGGGGTCGGGCAGTACTTT. It encodes CASSLDWGVGQYF.

This clonotype appeared a single time. This chain joins TRBV4-2 and TRBJ1-3; 7 nucleotides line up with TRBD1. J was trimmed by 5 bases and V by 7 bases; bases with no gene match: 14. CDR1 is LGHNA and CDR2 is YNFKEQ in the germline V gene. This CDR3 is built from 16 residues. The CDR3 sequence: CASNPQQGDRRNTIYF. The DNA of the CDR3 is TGTGCCAGCAACCCGCAGCAGGGGGATAGAAGAAACACCATATATTTT.

This clonotype has a single count. No DNA is shown, since the ends of the CDR3 on it are uncertain; the CDR3 is the one TCRdb lists. This rearrangement joins TRBV6-5 to TRBJ2-1; the table gives TRBD1 as D, unverified against the DNA. Germline CDR1 MNHEY, CDR2 SVGAGI. Counting both end residues, the CDR3 totals 12 amino acids. CDR3 in amino acids: CASWGGGNEHFF.

The chain combines TRBV11-3 with TRBJ2-7; tentative D call: TRBD1 (5 bases). The ends were cut back, 7 bases at V and 2 bases at J, with 15 bases in the middle. Germline CDR1 and CDR2: SGHNT and YENEEA. This CDR3 region has 14 residues. CDR3 nucleotide sequence: TGTGCCAGCATATTAGATACAGGAACCTACGAGCAGTACTTC. This translates into CASILDTGTYEQYF. Combining the CDR3 with reference TRBV11-3 and TRBJ2-7 gives the whole variable domain EAGVVQSPRYKIIEKKQPVAFWCNPISGHNTLYWYLQNLGQGPELLIRYENEEAVDDSQLPKDRFSAERLKGVDSTLKIQPAELGDSAVYLCASILDTGTYEQYFGPGTRLTVT.

Comments on this clonotype: This may come from a read error, since a much larger clone is one base off. J is TRBJ1-2 and V is TRBV10-3; unclear D gene. Germline CDR1 ENHRY, CDR2 SYGVKD. The CDR3 length is 14 residues. The CDR3 protein is CAISEGPWNYDYTF. The CDR3 coding sequence is TGTGCCATCAGTGAGGGGCCGTGGAACTATGACTACACCTTC.

About this clonotype: Being one base from a much bigger clone, this may be a read error. V usage is TRBV4-3 and J usage is TRBJ1-6, with D perhaps TRBD1 (6 bases). CDR3 length: 17 residues. The V and J ends lost 0 bases and 9 bases respectively, with 18 bases between them. Germline V gives CDR1 LGHNA, CDR2 YSLEER. As DNA, the CDR3 is TGCGCCAGCAGCCAAGAGCGGGGACAAAATTTTATTTCACCCCTCCACTTT. Protein sequence: CASSQERGQNFISPLHF.

The gene calls are TRBV6-7 and TRBJ2-7; D unresolved. The J call could be wrong; TRBJ2-1 is a better fit for the DNA end. TRBV6-7 is sorted into the ORF group, with uncertain function. The CDR3 has 9 amino acids. The CDR3 loop is CASTSEQFF. The DNA for the CDR3 is TGTGCCAGCACATCCGAGCAGTTCTTC.

This clonotype was seen once. The junction departs from the called germline gene at one end, perhaps through a read error. The rearrangement links TRBV20-1 to TRBJ2-2, with a weak D call TRBD2 (5 bases). Germline-derived CDR1 and CDR2 are DFQATT and SNEGSKA (reference sequence). The CDR3 is made up of 14 amino acids. The CDR3 nucleotides read TGTAGTGCTTCCAGCTCTACCAGCACCGGGGAGCTATTTTTT. Protein product: CSASSSTSTGELFF.

This CDR3 is CANSDRRGRNTEAFF. The CDR3 DNA sequence: TGTGCCAACAGCGACCGCAGGGGCAGGAACACTGAAGCTTTCTTT. The chain employs TRBV6-6 and TRBJ1-1, with D perhaps matching TRBD1 (6 bases). Germline V lookup: CDR1 MNHNY, CDR2 SVGAGI (reference sequence). Trimming pared 10 bases from V and 1 base from J, leaving 19 bases between. This CDR3 has 15 amino acids.

This clonotype was observed a few times. The chain employs TRBV4-1 and TRBJ1-1, with D unresolved. The CDR3 extends over 14 amino acids. Between the trimmed V and J ends, which lost 1 base and 1 base, there was a span of 7 bases. Germline CDR1 is MGHRA and CDR2 is YSYEKL. The CDR3 loop is CASSQGLENTEAFF. CDR3 DNA sequence: TGCGCCAGCAGCCAAGGACTGGAGAACACTGAAGCTTTCTTT.

This clonotype appeared a single time. A much larger clone differs from this one at a single base, so this may be a read error. V and J are TRBV7-8 and TRBJ2-7; D perhaps matches TRBD1 (5 bases). The CDR3 has 14 amino acids. The germline gives CDR1 SGHVS, CDR2 FQNEAQ. DNA of the CDR3: TGTGCCATCAGCCTCAGACAGTCCTCCTACGAGCAGTACTTC. Amino acids: CAISLRQSSYEQYF.

This clonotype was seen a handful of times. This clone may be a read error of a much larger clone one base away. Given the absence of the conserved phenylalanine or tryptophan at the CDR3 end, a read error is likely. The chain recombines TRBV7-8 with TRBJ1-6; D uncertain. The CDR3 consists of 15 residues. Germline V gene sequence: CDR1 SGHVS, CDR2 FQNEAQ. V lost 2 bases, J lost 7 bases, and 12 bases lay in between. In nucleotides, the CDR3 is TGTGCCAGCAGCTTATCCAACCTAGGGAATTCACCCCTCCACTTG. Translating gives CASSLSNLGNSPLHL.

A note on this clonotype: This may stem from a read error, because a much larger clone lies one nucleotide away. V is TRBV10-2 and J is TRBJ2-5, with D tentatively TRBD1 (5 bases). Trimming removed 2 bases from V and 4 bases from J, with 8 bases in between. The CDR3 is 13 amino acids. Looked up from germline, CDR1 is WSHSY and CDR2 is SAAADI. CDR3 in DNA: TGCGCCAGCAGTGAGACACAGGCAGAGACCCAGTACTTC. Translated: CASSETQAETQYF.

About this clonotype itself: Mismatch with germline at one junction end may stem from a read error. V is TRBV7-3 and J is TRBJ1-2; 8 positions agree with TRBD1. Germline V gives CDR1 SGHTA, CDR2 FQGTGA. This CDR3 is 13 amino acids long. The CDR3 loop is CANSSTGGYGYTF. The CDR3 DNA reads as TGTGCCAACAGCTCTACAGGGGGCTATGGCTACACCTTC.

The table lists this clonotype with many counts. The chain joins TRBV20-1 to TRBJ2-5, with D uncertain. This CDR3 spans 13 amino acids. Germline V CDR1 and CDR2: DFQATT, SNEGSKA (reference sequence). V was pared by 3 bases and J by 2 bases, with 10 bases between. This chain's CDR3 is CSASHHSQETQYF. The DNA for the CDR3 is TGCAGTGCTAGTCATCACAGTCAAGAGACCCAGTACTTC.

Points on this clonotype: A much larger clone lies one base from this, so it may be a read error. The chain couples TRBV20-1 to TRBJ2-1, with 7 nucleotides matching TRBD1. CDR1 is DFQATT, CDR2 SNEGSKA, per germline (reference sequence). J lost 7 bases, V lost 0 bases, and 9 bases had no gene match. This CDR3 comprises 15 residues. CDR3 sequence reads: CSARELKDRDNEQFF. In DNA form, the CDR3 reads TGCAGTGCTAGAGAACTCAAAGACAGGGATAATGAGCAGTTCTTC.